This passage covers 32 T cell receptor beta chains from one sample sequenced in a study of response to subunit inactivated influenza vaccine. TCRdb reanalysed the RT-PCR reads using MiXCR and keeps one entry per CDR3 protein. The sample has about 650,000 distinct CDR3 sequences, around a sixth seen once. The starting material was PBMCs from blood, obtained 11 to 12 days after vaccination. These receptors originate from a man aged 45-65 years who received an inactivated influenza vaccine.

This clonotype was found a few times. This chain uses TRBV7-8 with TRBJ2-7; 9 nucleotides align to TRBD1. The CDR3 has 14 amino acids. Per the germline V gene, CDR1 is SGHVS and CDR2 is FQNEAQ. The ends lost 5 bases at V and 3 bases at J; junction bases unmatched: 5. For the CDR3, the DNA is TGTGCCAGCAGCAGGACAGGGGATCTCTACGAGCAGTACTTC. This gives the protein CASSRTGDLYEQYF.

A few counts support this clonotype. This chain connects TRBV5-6 to TRBJ2-1, with D possibly TRBD1 on 5 matching bases. Deletions cut 4 bases from V and 0 bases from J, with 14 bases between. The CDR3 has 16 amino acids. Germline assignment: CDR1 SGHDT and CDR2 YYEEEE. CDR3 DNA: TGTGCCAGCAGCCCAACCCCAGGACACTCCTACAATGAGCAGTTCTTC. It translates to CASSPTPGHSYNEQFF.

The rearrangement links TRBV15 to TRBJ2-7, with 12 bases matching TRBD2. This CDR3 has 18 residues. Germline CDR1 is LNHNV and CDR2 is YYDKDF (reference sequence). Trimming at V came to 2 bases and at J to 2 bases, leaving 10 bases not matched to a gene. The CDR3 region has the DNA TGTGCCACCAGCAGATACCTTGGGACTAGCGGGCCCACCTACGAGCAGTACTTC. This sequence encodes CATSRYLGTSGPTYEQYF.

Ten or more counts support this clonotype. DNA of the CDR3: TGTGCCAGCAGACACGACAGGGGGCTCGGCACCGGGGAGCTGTTTTTT. This encodes CASRHDRGLGTGELFF. The V call is TRBV7-9, the J call TRBJ2-2, with 10 bases fitting TRBD1. Germline V gene lookup returns CDR1 SEHNR and CDR2 FQNEAQ (reference sequence). This CDR3 region has 16 residues. Germline trimming cut 6 bases from V and 4 bases from J; bases unmatched to any gene: 8.

The rearrangement joins TRBV6-2 or TRBV6-3 to TRBJ2-1, with 9 bases aligning to TRBD2. The V and J ends lost 5 bases and 6 bases, in that order; junction bases with no gene match: 2. The V gene's germline CDR1 is MNHEY and CDR2 SVGEGT. This CDR3 comprises 13 residues. The chain's CDR3 is CASSRTSVNEQFF. In DNA form, the CDR3 reads TGTGCCAGCAGTAGGACTAGCGTCAATGAGCAGTTCTTC.

The rearrangement uses TRBV15 and TRBJ2-7, with D perhaps matching TRBD2 (6 bases). The V end was cut by 4 bases, the J end by 0 bases, with 13 bases between. There are 15 residues in the CDR3. Germline V gene data show CDR1 as LNHNV and CDR2 as YYDKDF (reference sequence). In DNA form, the CDR3 reads TGTGCCACCAGCACGGGGACTTTCAGCTCCTACGAGCAGTACTTC. Protein sequence: CATSTGTFSSYEQYF.

This clonotype was observed many times. V gene TRBV10-3 combines with J gene TRBJ2-5, with D perhaps TRBD2 (5 bases). CDR1 ENHRY and CDR2 SYGVKD come from the germline V gene. The ends were cut back, 1 base at V and 2 bases at J, with 8 bases in the middle. The length of the CDR3 is 14 residues. The CDR3 here is CAISEFEGQETQYF. The CDR3 DNA is TGTGCCATCAGTGAGTTTGAGGGACAAGAGACCCAGTACTTC.

This clonotype was seen only a few times. J is TRBJ2-5 and V is TRBV21-1. TRBV21-1 counts as a pseudogene. The CDR3 sequence is 12 residues long. DNA for the CDR3: TGTGCCAGCGTCAGGGTACCGGAGACCCAGTACTTC. Translation gives CASVRVPETQYF.

Many counts were recorded for this clonotype. This chain uses TRBV14 with TRBJ2-5; possible D gene TRBD1, 6 bases. CDR3 length equals 14 residues. Trimming cost V 1 base and J 6 bases, with 12 bases left between them. Germline-derived CDR1 and CDR2 are SGHDN and FVKESK. CDR3 DNA sequence: TGTGCCAGCAGCCAAGTTGAAGGGGGAAAGACCCAGTACTTC. This codes for CASSQVEGGKTQYF.

This chain joins TRBV29-1 and TRBJ2-1; D is possibly TRBD2 (6 bases). The germline gives CDR1 SQVTM, CDR2 ANQGSEA. The CDR3 is made up of 12 amino acids. Between the trimmed V and J ends, which lost 4 bases and 10 bases, there was a span of 14 bases. The CDR3 region is CSVGAGLEEQFF. The CDR3 bases are TGCAGCGTTGGGGCGGGACTCGAGGAGCAGTTCTTC.

This clonotype was found many times. The rearrangement joins TRBV7-2 to TRBJ2-2; perhaps TRBD2 as D (7 bases). Trimming shortened V by 1 base and J by 4 bases, and 16 bases separated the two germline ends. From germline, CDR1 is SGHTA and CDR2 FQGNSA. The CDR3 is 17 amino acids. CDR3 amino acids: CASSLGGGATRTGELFF. DNA of the CDR3: TGTGCCAGCAGCTTAGGGGGGGGCGCGACCCGCACCGGGGAGCTGTTTTTT.

This clonotype was counted ten times or more. V gene TRBV12-3 or TRBV12-4 combines with J gene TRBJ1-3; TRBD1 might be the D (5 bases). The CDR3 has 15 residues. V was trimmed by 2 bases and J by 1 base, leaving 9 bases between them. The CDR3 DNA is TGTGCCAGCAGTTTATGGGGCCTGTCTGGAAACACCATATATTTT. Its translation: CASSLWGLSGNTIYF.

This clonotype was seen many times. The gene calls are TRBV4-1 and TRBJ2-7, with 12 positions matching TRBD2. This CDR3 has 15 residues. Unmatched junction bases numbered 3, after V lost 4 bases and J lost 2 bases. Looked up from germline, CDR1 is MGHRA and CDR2 is YSYEKL. The CDR3 loop reads CASSRTSGKTYEQYF. The CDR3 DNA follows: TGCGCCAGCAGCCGGACTAGCGGGAAGACCTACGAGCAGTACTTC.

This clonotype was picked up a small number of times. This chain connects TRBV12-3 or TRBV12-4 to TRBJ1-5, with D tentatively TRBD1 (5 bases). This CDR3 spans 15 amino acids. V was cut by 3 bases and J by 2 bases, with 11 bases left in between. In DNA form, the CDR3 reads TGTGCCAGCAGTTTGTCCAGGGAAGGCAATCAGCCCCAGCATTTT. This gives the protein CASSLSREGNQPQHF.

V usage is TRBV20-1 and J usage is TRBJ2-5; TRBD1 or TRBD2 may be the D gene (5 bases each). Germline V gene sequence: CDR1 DFQATT, CDR2 SNEGSKA (reference sequence). The ends were cut back, 0 bases at V and 7 bases at J, with 12 bases in the middle. The CDR3 length is 13 residues. In nucleotides, the CDR3 is TGCAGTGCTAGAGATGGGGGTAGTCGGACCCAGTACTTC. It yields the protein CSARDGGSRTQYF.

This clonotype was counted between two and nine times. The gene calls are TRBV29-1 and TRBJ1-1; D might be TRBD1 (5 bases). CDR1 SQVTM and CDR2 ANQGSEA come from the germline V gene. The CDR3 runs to 13 residues. V lost 1 base and J lost 3, with 9 bases in between. The chain's CDR3 is CSVEGQGDTEAFF. Written as DNA, the CDR3 is TGCAGCGTTGAAGGGCAGGGCGACACTGAAGCTTTCTTT.

This clonotype has a handful of counts. This chain joins TRBV11-2 and TRBJ2-7; TRBD1 matches 8 bases. The CDR3 has 15 residues. From germline, CDR1 is SGHAT and CDR2 FQNNGV. Germline trimming cut 5 bases from V and 5 bases from J; bases unmatched to any gene: 11. As DNA, the CDR3 is TGTGCCAGCAGCACTGTGACAGGGGTAGTTGACGAGCAGTACTTC. Translation: CASSTVTGVVDEQYF.

The chain links TRBV20-1 to TRBJ2-7; D perhaps matches TRBD2 (6 bases). There are 16 residues in the CDR3. The V end was cut by 3 bases, the J end by 5 bases, with 23 bases between. CDR1 is DFQATT and CDR2 is SNEGSKA in the germline V gene (reference sequence). The CDR3 region has the DNA TGCAGTGCTAGGAAGAATGAAAATCGGGGGATCGACGAGCAGTACTTC. Translation: CSARKNENRGIDEQYF.

This clonotype was seen a handful of times. The gene calls are TRBV12-3 or TRBV12-4 and TRBJ2-7; 8 positions match TRBD2. This CDR3 is built from 15 residues. V shed 9 bases and J 0 bases; nucleotides not matched to a gene: 10. CDR3 nucleotides: TGTGCCAGTACCCGGGCGGGGGGCAGCTCCTACGAGCAGTACTTC. As protein: CASTRAGGSSYEQYF.

This chain joins TRBV7-6 and TRBJ2-3, with 13 bases matching TRBD2. This CDR3 comprises 16 residues. The J segment lost 6 bases and the V segment lost 4 bases, leaving 7 bases of the junction unmatched. Germline V lookup: CDR1 SGHVS, CDR2 FNYEAQ. The CDR3 DNA sequence: TGTGCCAGCAGCTACGGACTAGCGGGGGTTCGGGATACGCAGTATTTT. Translation: CASSYGLAGVRDTQYF.

This clonotype has a handful of counts. V gene TRBV5-1 combines with J gene TRBJ1-6; 7 nucleotides line up with TRBD1. The CDR3 spans 17 residues. The V gene's germline CDR1 is SGHRS and CDR2 YFSETQ. With V trimmed by 4 bases and J by 0 bases, 7 bases remained unmatched. In DNA, the CDR3 is TGCGCCAGCAGCGTACAGGGGCTGAGCTCCTATAATTCACCCCTCCACTTT. It translates to CASSVQGLSSYNSPLHF.

The chain uses TRBV20-1 and TRBJ2-3; TRBD1 is a possible D gene (5 bases). Per germline, CDR1 DFQATT and CDR2 SNEGSKA (reference sequence). The CDR3 totals 15 residues. Deletions cut 0 bases from V and 7 bases from J, with 17 bases between. The CDR3 DNA reads as TGCAGTGCTAGAGATCGGTTCAGGGTCAGGTATACGCAGTATTTT. Translating it yields CSARDRFRVRYTQYF.

This clonotype turned up a few times. The V and J genes are TRBV12-3 or TRBV12-4 and TRBJ1-1, with 11 bases aligning to TRBD1. The CDR3 totals 15 residues. The trim removed 7 bases at V and 6 bases at J, leaving 10 bases unmatched. The CDR3 here is CASTPRTGGASEAFF. The CDR3, as DNA: TGTGCCAGCACCCCCAGGACAGGGGGCGCATCTGAAGCTTTCTTT.

The chain combines TRBV7-2 with TRBJ1-1; 7 bases are a match to TRBD1. V lost 5 bases and J lost 5; bases outside the gene matches: 14. This CDR3 has 16 residues. The germline CDR1 and CDR2 sequences are SGHTA and FQGNSA. The CDR3 DNA sequence: TGTGCCAGCAGCAGGAACACAGGGGTTATCTCGACTGAAGCTTTCTTT. It yields the protein CASSRNTGVISTEAFF.

This clonotype was counted between two and nine times. The V gene is TRBV18, the J gene TRBJ2-5; TRBD2 might be the D (5 bases). The CDR3 has 14 residues. Germline CDR1 reads KGHSH; CDR2 reads LQKENI. The V gene lost 3 bases and the J gene lost 5 bases, with 13 bases spanning the gap. The CDR3 reads CASSPGGLVETQYF. CDR3 bases: TGTGCCAGCTCACCGGGCGGGCTGGTGGAGACCCAGTACTTC. Variable domain in full (rest from reference TRBV18 and TRBJ2-5): NAGVMQNPRHLVRRRGQEARLRCSPMKGHSHVYWYRQLPEEGLKFMVYLQKENIIDESGMPKERFSAEFPKEGPSILRIQQVVRGDSAAYFCASSPGGLVETQYFGPGTRLLVL.

The rearrangement uses TRBV5-1 and TRBJ2-6, with a possible D match to TRBD1 (5 bases). This CDR3 comprises 16 residues. Between the trimmed V and J ends, which lost 0 bases and 4 bases, there was a span of 11 bases. Germline values: CDR1 SGHRS, CDR2 YFSETQ. The CDR3 sequence is CASSLDGASGANVLTF. In DNA, the CDR3 is TGCGCCAGCAGCTTGGATGGGGCTTCGGGGGCCAACGTCCTGACTTTC.

The chain employs TRBV20-1 and TRBJ2-7; D perhaps matches TRBD2 (5 bases). The CDR3 loop spans 13 amino acids. Germline lookup yields CDR1 DFQATT and CDR2 SNEGSKA (reference sequence). V lost 3 bases and J lost 7, with 16 bases in between. This chain's CDR3 is CSASGKQRGEQYF. The DNA of the CDR3 is TGCAGTGCTAGCGGAAAGCAGAGAGGGGAGCAGTACTTC.

In its sample, this clonotype was seen many times. This chain joins TRBV6-5 and TRBJ2-5, with 12 bases that match TRBD2. The CDR3 extends over 16 amino acids. The germline V gene has CDR1 MNHEY and CDR2 SVGAGI. Germline trimming cut 4 bases from V and 4 bases from J; bases unmatched to any gene: 7. The CDR3 DNA sequence: TGTGCCAGCAGTTTCCGACTAGCGGGAGAAGGAGAGACCCAGTACTTC. It translates to CASSFRLAGEGETQYF.

The sample holds a few counts of this clonotype. The V and J genes are TRBV19 and TRBJ2-7; 7 bases are shared with TRBD1. This CDR3 has 15 amino acids. Germline lookup yields CDR1 LNHDA and CDR2 SQIVND (reference sequence). Trimming cost V 2 bases and J 2 bases; bases outside gene matches: 6. In DNA form, the CDR3 reads TGTGCCAGTAGTATATCGGGACAGAGCCCCTACGAGCAGTACTTC. Translating it yields CASSISGQSPYEQYF.

CDR3 loop: CASNLRGGTEAFF. The DNA of the CDR3 is TGTGCCAGCAACCTCCGAGGGGGCACTGAAGCTTTCTTT. V usage is TRBV5-6 and J usage is TRBJ1-1, with D possibly being TRBD1 (6 bases). Looked up from germline, CDR1 is SGHDT and CDR2 is YYEEEE. Trimming shortened V by 6 bases and J by 4 bases, and 13 bases separated the two germline ends. This CDR3 spans 13 amino acids.

This clonotype was seen more than once but under ten times. The chain links TRBV7-3 to TRBJ2-1; 9 positions agree with TRBD2. The ends lost 5 bases at V and 8 bases at J; junction bases unmatched: 13. This CDR3 has 16 residues. Germline assignment: CDR1 SGHTA and CDR2 FQGTGA. CDR3 in amino acids: CASSPPGTSSSHEQFF. CDR3 DNA: TGTGCCAGCAGCCCCCCCGGGACTAGCTCCTCCCATGAGCAGTTCTTC.

The rearrangement joins TRBV30 to TRBJ2-1; D remains ambiguous. The length of the CDR3 is 14 residues. Germline V gene lookup returns CDR1 GTSNPN and CDR2 SVGIG (reference sequence). Trimming removed 2 bases from V and 7 bases from J, with 15 bases in between. CDR3 loop: CAWSLSGSFNEQFF. CDR3 sequence (DNA): TGTGCCTGGAGTTTGTCCGGGTCCTTTAATGAGCAGTTCTTC.